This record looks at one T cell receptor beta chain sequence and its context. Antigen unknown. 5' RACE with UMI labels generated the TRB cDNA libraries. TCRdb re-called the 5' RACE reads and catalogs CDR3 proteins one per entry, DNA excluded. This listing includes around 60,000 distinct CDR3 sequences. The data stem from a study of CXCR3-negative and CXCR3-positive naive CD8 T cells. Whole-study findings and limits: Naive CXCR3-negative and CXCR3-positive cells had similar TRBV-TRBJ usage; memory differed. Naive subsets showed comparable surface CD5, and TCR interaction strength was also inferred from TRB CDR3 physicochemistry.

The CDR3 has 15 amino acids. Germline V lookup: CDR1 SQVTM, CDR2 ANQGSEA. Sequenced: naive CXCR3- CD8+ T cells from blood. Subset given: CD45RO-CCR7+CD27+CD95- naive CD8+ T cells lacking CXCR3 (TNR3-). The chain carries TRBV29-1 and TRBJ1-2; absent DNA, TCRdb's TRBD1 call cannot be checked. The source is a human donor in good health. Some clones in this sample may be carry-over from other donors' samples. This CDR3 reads CSVEDWGGTDYGYTF. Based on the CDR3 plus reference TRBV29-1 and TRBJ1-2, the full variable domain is SAVISQKPSRDICQRGTSLTIQCQVDSQVTMMFWYRQQPGQSLTLIATANQGSEATYESGFVIDKFPISRPNLTFSTLTVSNMSPEDSSIYLCSVEDWGGTDYGYTFGSGTRLTVV.